This T cell receptor beta chain was captured by sequencing in a study of cytomegalovirus exposure and HLA in healthy donors. For this clone: Its target is unknown. An end of the junction differs from the germline gene, which may be a read error.

Whole-study findings and limits: The number of N-insertions in an Asian-associated ancestry cluster was reportedly below the approximately 700-donor mean in a later analysis.

This CDR3 contains 13 residues. Per the germline V gene, CDR1 is GTSNPN and CDR2 is SVGIG (reference sequence). Use of 60 Vbeta and 13 Jbeta primers characterized the PCR. Assay: immunoSEQ multiplex PCR; the TCRdb copy retains only in-frame clones and omits some. Among about 160,000 clones listed, 80% were seen once. Sample: PBMCs. This chain connects TRBV30 to TRBJ2-1, with D possibly TRBD2 on 5 matching bases. This TCR came from a man between 18 and 29 years old in good health and CMV-seropositive. CDR3 in amino acids: CAWSGRTYNEQFF. The CDR3 DNA reads TGTGCCTGGAGTGGGAGGACCTATAATGAGCAGTTCTTC. The full variable domain, with the rest looked up from reference TRBV30 and TRBJ2-1, is SQTIHQWPATLVQPVGSPLSLECTVEGTSNPNLYWYRQAAGRGLQLLFYSVGIGQISSEVPQNLSASRPQDRQFILSSKKLLLSDSGFYLCAWSGRTYNEQFFGPGTRLTVL.